A selection of T cell receptor beta chains follows, all from one sample in a study of T-cell reconstitution after alpha-beta-depleted transplantation in children. TCRdb ran MiXCR on the PCR reads and lists one entry per CDR3 protein. The top ten hold roughly 6% of the sample, which has around 410,000 distinct CDR3 sequences, about a tenth seen once. This specimen was PBMCs from the stem cell graft donor, taken from the stem cell graft. These receptors originate from a human donor who donated a stem cell graft to a child with acute myeloid leukemia. CDR3s include the opening cysteine and the closing phenylalanine or tryptophan. A D gene is named only where the DNA matches it firmly. Expanded clones are given a class, and other clones once, few, many or no size at all.

V	J	size	D	CDR3	DNA
TRBV12-3/TRBV12-4	TRBJ2-2	few	NA	CASSPSTGSGGELFF	TGTGCCAGCAGCCCTAGCACCGGAAGCGGCGGGGAGCTGTTTTTT
TRBV6-5	TRBJ1-1	NA	TRBD1	CASSYSGTGGSTEAFF	TGTGCCAGCAGTTACTCGGGTACAGGGGGTTCAACTGAAGCTTTCTTC
TRBV29-1	TRBJ2-7	medium-sized	NA	CSVLTGPYEQYF	TGCAGCGTCCTTACAGGCCCCTACGAGCAGTACTTC
TRBV7-2	TRBJ2-7	many	TRBD2	CASSPGAGVREQYF	TGTGCCAGCAGCCCAGGAGCGGGGGTTCGGGAGCAGTACTTC
TRBV12-3/TRBV12-4	TRBJ2-5	few	TRBD2	CASSLSVAGQETQYF	TGTGCCAGCAGTTTATCGGTAGCGGGACAAGAGACCCAGTACTTC
TRBV7-2	TRBJ2-5	NA	TRBD2	CASSPRRGSGGWF	TGTGCCAGCAGCCCGAGGCGCGGTAGCGGGGGCTGGTTC
TRBV6-1	TRBJ2-7	NA	NA	CASSQGLFSSYEQYF	TGTGCCAGCAGTCAGGGGCTATTTAGCTCCTACGAGCAGTACTTC
TRBV20-1	TRBJ2-5	few	NA	CSALKRDHQETQYF	TGCAGTGCCCTGAAGAGGGACCATCAAGAGACCCAGTACTTC
TRBV4-2	TRBJ1-1	many	NA	CASSQTGDTEAFF	TGTGCCAGCAGCCAGACGGGTGACACTGAAGCTTTCTTT
TRBV11-2	TRBJ1-2	few	NA	CASSLAPGQNYGYTF	TGTGCCAGCAGCTTAGCTCCTGGGCAGAACTATGGCTACACCTTC
TRBV9	TRBJ2-3	few	TRBD2	CASSVGTSGPTSTDTQYF	TGTGCCAGCAGCGTTGGGACTAGCGGACCAACTAGCACAGATACGCAGTATTTT
TRBV5-1	TRBJ2-5	few	TRBD2	CASSSGRIAGVKKETQYF	TGCGCCAGCAGCTCCGGTAGGATAGCGGGGGTAAAGAAAGAGACCCAGTACTTC
TRBV20-1	TRBJ2-1	NA	TRBD2	CSARDTRVPGGAYNEQFF	TGCAGTGCTAGAGATACGCGAGTTCCGGGAGGAGCTTACAATGAGCAGTTCTTC
TRBV4-1	TRBJ2-4	many	NA	CASSQDGNIQYF	TGCGCCAGCAGCCAAGATGGGAACATTCAGTACTTC
TRBV7-9	TRBJ1-4	few	NA	CASSLGTVPNEKLFF	TGTGCCAGCAGCTTAGGGACAGTTCCTAATGAAAAACTGTTTTTT
TRBV6-2/TRBV6-3	TRBJ2-7	few	NA	CASSFLGLSYEQYF	TGTGCCAGCAGTTTTTTGGGGCTCTCCTACGAGCAGTACTTC
TRBV25-1	TRBJ2-6	NA	TRBD1	CASSAWSGQGASGANVLTF	TGTGCCAGCAGTGCCTGGTCGGGACAGGGGGCGTCTGGGGCCAACGTCCTGACTTTC
TRBV6-1	TRBJ1-1	NA	NA	CASRARVEAFF	TGTGCCAGCAGGGCCAGAGTTGAAGCTTTCTTT
TRBV12-3/TRBV12-4	TRBJ2-2	few	NA	CASSLGGMGPGELFF	TGTGCCAGCAGTTTGGGCGGGATGGGGCCCGGGGAGCTGTTTTTT
TRBV6-5	TRBJ2-2	few	TRBD1	CASSSGQYTGELFF	TGTGCCAGCAGTTCGGGACAGTACACCGGGGAGCTGTTTTTT